This T cell receptor beta chain came from a study of T cells in localized non-small cell lung cancer. Only in-frame clones appear in the TCRdb table, and some are missing; sequencing was by immunoSEQ multiplex PCR. The sample yields 32,000 or so clones, roughly 90% seen once. The study's findings and limits: Longer overall survival accompanied higher blood T cell density.

Worth noting for this clone: Its matching antigen is unknown.

V lost 6 bases and J lost 4, with 12 bases in between. The germline V gene has CDR1 KGHSH and CDR2 LQKENI. The CDR3 has 13 amino acids. This specimen consisted of peripheral blood, obtained before any cancer treatment. This chain uses TRBV18 with TRBJ1-2; D is unresolved. This TCR was recovered from a man aged 35 to 69 with stage I lung adenocarcinoma. CDR3 protein: CASSRDQSYGYTF. The CDR3 DNA reads TGTGCCAGCTCCCGGGATCAGAGCTATGGCTACACCTTC. The whole variable domain, filled in from reference TRBV18 and TRBJ1-2, reads NAGVMQNPRHLVRRRGQEARLRCSPMKGHSHVYWYRQLPEEGLKFMVYLQKENIIDESGMPKERFSAEFPKEGPSILRIQQVVRGDSAAYFCASSRDQSYGYTFGSGTRLTVV.